Listed here are 5 T cell receptor beta chains from one sample, sequenced in a study of OX40 agonist ivuxolimab in advanced cancers. The library was built by means of the immunoSEQ multiplex PCR assay. TCRdb holds this immuneACCESS table with in-frame rearrangements only. Some clones are missing; in checked studies, unresolved V genes explain under half, and the rest has no known cause. This sample lists 25,000 to 40,000 clones; roughly 82% were detected once. The ten most abundant clones make up about 20% of the sample. The starting material was CD4+ or CD8+ T cells sorted from blood, obtained in a trial of the OX40 agonist ivuxolimab. The receptors were gathered from an adult with an advanced solid tumor such as melanoma, head and neck, liver or kidney cancer.

This chain links TRBV4-3 with TRBJ1-5; 8 bases are a match to TRBD1. Germline CDR1 is LGHNA and CDR2 is YSLEER. V was clipped by 4 bases and J by 5 bases; unmatched bases: 4. The CDR3 contains 14 residues. DNA for the CDR3: TGCGCCAGCAGCCTTACAGGGGGTGATCAGCCCCAGCATTTT. It encodes CASSLTGGDQPQHF.

CDR3 protein: CASSNLGPDGLETQYF. Here the CDR3 DNA reads TGTGCCAGCAGTAACCTAGGCCCGGACGGACTTGAGACCCAGTACTTC. The chain combines TRBV27 with TRBJ2-5; weak D call: TRBD2 (5 bases). Germline V gene data show CDR1 as MNHEY and CDR2 as SMNVEV (reference sequence). This CDR3 has 16 amino acids. V was shortened by 5 bases and J by 5 bases, with 21 bases between the two germline ends.

The chain carries TRBV14 and TRBJ2-2; D gene ambiguous. CDR1 is SGHDN, CDR2 FVKESK, per germline. This CDR3 region has 15 residues. V gave up 4 bases and J gave up 2 bases, with 11 bases separating them. CDR3 nucleotide sequence: TGTGCCAGCAGCCGAACCCTCCGCAACACCGGGGAGCTGTTTTTT. This codes for CASSRTLRNTGELFF.

This chain connects TRBV11-2 to TRBJ2-7; D is possibly TRBD2 (7 bases). V was clipped by 3 bases and J by 2 bases, with 17 bases between them. The CDR3 is 16 residues long. Looked up from germline, CDR1 is SGHAT and CDR2 is FQNNGV. CDR3 nucleotides: TGTGCCAGCAGCTTGGGTCGGGGCGGGGGCACCTACGAGCAGTACTTC. Amino acid sequence: CASSLGRGGGTYEQYF.

The chain couples TRBV20-1 to TRBJ1-2; maybe TRBD1 (5 bases). Germline loops: CDR1 DFQATT, CDR2 SNEGSKA (reference sequence). This CDR3 has 11 amino acids. The V and J ends lost 4 bases and 7 bases respectively, with 10 bases between them. The CDR3 protein is CSANQGFGYTF. The CDR3 DNA reads TGCAGTGCTAACCAGGGCTTTGGCTACACCTTC.